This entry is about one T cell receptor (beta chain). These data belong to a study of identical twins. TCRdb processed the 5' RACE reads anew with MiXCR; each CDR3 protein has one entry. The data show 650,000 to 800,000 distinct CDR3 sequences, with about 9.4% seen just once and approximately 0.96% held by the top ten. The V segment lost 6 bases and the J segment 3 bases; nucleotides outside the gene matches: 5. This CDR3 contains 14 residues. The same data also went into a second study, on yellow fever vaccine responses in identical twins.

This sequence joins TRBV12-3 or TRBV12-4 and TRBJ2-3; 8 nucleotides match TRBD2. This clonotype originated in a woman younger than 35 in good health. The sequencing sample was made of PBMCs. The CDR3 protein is CASSGGAETDTQYF. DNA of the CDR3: TGTGCCAGCAGCGGGGGGGCGGAGACAGATACGCAGTATTTT.